The T cell receptor beta chain described here comes from a study of cytomegalovirus exposure and HLA in healthy donors. The table came from immunoSEQ multiplex PCR; TCRdb's copy has only in-frame clones and leaves some out. The sample shows about 120,000 clones, about 88% of them seen only once. This CDR3 comprises 13 residues. Per germline, CDR1 SGHKS and CDR2 YYEKEE (reference sequence). Trimming stripped 1 base from V and 7 bases from J, with 11 bases between. The V gene is TRBV5-5, the J gene TRBJ1-2; weak D call: TRBD1 (6 bases). The receptor comes from a woman aged 18-35 years in good health and CMV-seronegative. Sequencing input: PBMCs. As DNA, the CDR3 is TGTGCCAGCAGCTTGTGGGGGCCTGGTGGCTACACCTTC. It codes for CASSLWGPGGYTF.